These T cell receptor beta chains were read from a single sample in a study of blood T cell repertoires in COVID-19. Profiling relied on immunoSEQ multiplex PCR, and the TCRdb table lists in-frame clones only, not all of them. The sample includes 310,000 or so clones, approximately 89% seen only once; the top ten take around a tenth. Sequenced material: PBMCs or T cells enriched from blood (not recorded which). The source is a woman in her thirties or forties who had recovered from COVID-19. The CDR3 runs from the conserved cysteine through the conserved F or W. A D gene is named only where the DNA matches it firmly. A row's size may be missing; if present it is once, few, many or a size class.

clone_size j_call v_call d_call cdr3_aa cdr3_nt
few TRBJ2-7 TRBV11-2 - CASSPLPGEQYF TGTGCCAGCAGCCCCCTCCCGGGGGAGCAGTACTTC
- TRBJ1-2 TRBV3-1/TRBV3-2 - CASSHTYGYTF TGTGCCAGCAGCCATACTTATGGCTACACCTTC
- TRBJ1-1 TRBV11-3 - CASSQAENTEAFF TGTGCCAGCAGCCAAGCCGAAAACACTGAAGCTTTCTTT
- TRBJ1-2 TRBV30 - CAWSPTGIRGYTF TGTGCCTGGAGTCCCACAGGGATCCGGGGCTACACCTTC
- TRBJ1-1 TRBV6-5 - CASSRGTEAFF TGTGCCAGCAGCCGCGGCACTGAAGCTTTCTTT
- TRBJ1-5 TRBV6-5 - CASEWAGDNQPQHF TGTGCCAGCGAATGGGCAGGGGACAATCAGCCCCAGCATTTT
- TRBJ2-7 TRBV24-1 - CATSETGSWRQYF TGTGCCACCAGTGAAACAGGCTCCTGGAGGCAGTACTTC
- TRBJ1-4 TRBV30 TRBD1 CAWIPGQGVSSNEKLFF TGTGCCTGGATCCCGGGACAGGGAGTTTCGTCTAATGAAAAACTGTTTTTT
few TRBJ2-2 TRBV7-3 - CASSPTPNTGELFF TGTGCCAGCAGCCCCACACCGAACACCGGGGAGCTGTTTTTT
- TRBJ2-3 TRBV24-1 TRBD1 CATRGDRRTDTQYF TGTGCCACCAGGGGGGACAGGCGCACAGATACGCAGTATTTT
few TRBJ2-7 TRBV2 TRBD2 CASSLAGGRNSYEQYF TGTGCCAGCAGCCTAGCGGGAGGGCGAAACTCCTACGAGCAGTACTTC
- TRBJ2-7 TRBV3-1/TRBV3-2 TRBD1 CASSAGTGGREQYF TGTGCCAGCAGCGCTGGGACAGGGGGCCGCGAGCAGTACTTC
once TRBJ2-2 TRBV7-9 - CASSSQNRAGELFF TGTGCCAGCAGCTCCCAAAACAGGGCCGGGGAGCTGTTTTTT
few TRBJ2-7 TRBV18 TRBD1 CASSPYRDRGFEQYF TGTGCCAGCTCACCGTACCGGGACAGGGGGTTCGAGCAGTACTTC
- TRBJ2-1 TRBV4-3 - CASSQGSARDEQFF TGCGCCAGCAGCCAAGGTTCCGCGCGGGATGAGCAGTTCTTC
- TRBJ1-1 TRBV2 TRBD1 CASSGDRGLSEAFF TGTGCCAGCAGTGGGGACAGGGGGCTCTCTGAAGCTTTCTTT
- TRBJ2-1 TRBV6-5 - CASSYPRPGSINEQFF TGTGCCAGCAGTTACCCCCGGCCAGGTTCGATCAATGAGCAGTTCTTC
many TRBJ2-3 TRBV9 - CASSVSPRGTDTQYF TGTGCCAGCAGCGTATCTCCGAGGGGGACAGATACGCAGTATTTT
- TRBJ2-5 TRBV24-1 TRBD2 CATSDNSGSGETQYF TGTGCCACCAGTGATAATAGCGGGAGTGGTGAGACCCAGTACTTC
- TRBJ2-7 TRBV13 TRBD1 CASSLGRGPADEQYF TGTGCCAGCAGCTTAGGGAGGGGGCCAGCCGACGAGCAGTACTTC
- TRBJ2-5 TRBV7-2 TRBD2 CASSLAPNLAGGPQETQYF TGTGCCAGCAGCTTAGCGCCCAACTTAGCGGGGGGGCCCCAAGAGACCCAGTACTTC
- TRBJ2-3 TRBV5-6 TRBD1 CASSRDRGLADTQYF TGTGCCAGCAGCCGGGACAGGGGGCTGGCAGATACGCAGTATTTT
- TRBJ2-2 TRBV5-4 - CASSLGGTGELFF TGTGCCAGCAGCTTGGGAGGGACCGGGGAGCTGTTTTTT
- TRBJ2-1 TRBV7-2 TRBD2 CASSAHGLARGDEQFF TGTGCCAGCAGCGCCCACGGACTAGCGAGGGGAGATGAGCAGTTCTTC